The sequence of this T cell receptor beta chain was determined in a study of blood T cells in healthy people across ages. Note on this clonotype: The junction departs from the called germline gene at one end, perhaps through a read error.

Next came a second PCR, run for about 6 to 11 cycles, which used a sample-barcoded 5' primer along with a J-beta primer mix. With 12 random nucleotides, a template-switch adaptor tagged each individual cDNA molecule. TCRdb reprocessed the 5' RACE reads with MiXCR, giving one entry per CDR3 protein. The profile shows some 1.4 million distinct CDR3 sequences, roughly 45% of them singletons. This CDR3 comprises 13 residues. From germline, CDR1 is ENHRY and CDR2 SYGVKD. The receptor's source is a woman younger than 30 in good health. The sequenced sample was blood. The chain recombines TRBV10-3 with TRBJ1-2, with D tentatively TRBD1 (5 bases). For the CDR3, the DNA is TGTGCCATCGGTGAGGGGCGCTCCTATGGCTACACCTTC. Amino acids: CAIGEGRSYGYTF.